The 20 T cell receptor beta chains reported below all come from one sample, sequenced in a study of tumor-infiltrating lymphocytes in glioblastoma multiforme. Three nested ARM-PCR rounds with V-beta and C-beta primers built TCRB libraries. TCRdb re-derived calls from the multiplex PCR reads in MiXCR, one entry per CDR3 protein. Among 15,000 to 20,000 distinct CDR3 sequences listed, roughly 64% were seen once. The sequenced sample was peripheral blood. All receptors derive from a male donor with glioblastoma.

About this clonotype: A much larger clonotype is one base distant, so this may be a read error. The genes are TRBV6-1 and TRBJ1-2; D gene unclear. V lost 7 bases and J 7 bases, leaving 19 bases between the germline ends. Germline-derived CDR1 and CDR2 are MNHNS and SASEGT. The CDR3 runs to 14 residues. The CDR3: CASTPRRKSCGYTF. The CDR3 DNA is TGTGCCAGCACCCCCCGAAGGAAGAGCTGTGGCTACACCTTC.

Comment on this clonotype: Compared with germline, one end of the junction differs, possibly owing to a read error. The CDR3 coding sequence is TGTGCCAGCAGTTACTCGATCTGGGGGAAGGAAGCGTTCTTT. Its translation: CASSYSIWGKEAFF. The V gene is TRBV6-5, the J gene TRBJ1-1, with a tentative D call TRBD1 (5 bases). CDR3 size: 14 residues. Germline V lookup: CDR1 MNHEY, CDR2 SVGAGI.

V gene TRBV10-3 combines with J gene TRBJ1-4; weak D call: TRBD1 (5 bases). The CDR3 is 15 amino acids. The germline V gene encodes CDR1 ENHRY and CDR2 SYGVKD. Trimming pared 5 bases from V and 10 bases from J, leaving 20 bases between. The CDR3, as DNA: TGTGCCATCAGTTACGAGAGGGGAAAAGGAGGAAAACTGTTTTTT. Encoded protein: CAISYERGKGGKLFF.

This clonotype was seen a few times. For the CDR3, the DNA is TGTGCCAGCAGCCCCCCAGGACTAGAGGAGCAGTACTTC. As protein: CASSPPGLEEQYF. V usage is TRBV11-3 and J usage is TRBJ2-7; 7 bases map to TRBD2. The CDR3 spans 13 residues. From germline, CDR1 is SGHNT and CDR2 YENEEA. The V segment lost 5 bases and the J segment 7 bases; nucleotides outside the gene matches: 8.

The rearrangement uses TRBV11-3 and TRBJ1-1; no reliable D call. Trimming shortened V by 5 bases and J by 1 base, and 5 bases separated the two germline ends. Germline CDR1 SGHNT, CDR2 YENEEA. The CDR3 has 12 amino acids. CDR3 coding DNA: TGTGCCAGCAGCCTTACGAACACTGAAGCTTTCTTT. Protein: CASSLTNTEAFF. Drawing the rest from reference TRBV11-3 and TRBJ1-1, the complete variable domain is EAGVVQSPRYKIIEKKQPVAFWCNPISGHNTLYWYLQNLGQGPELLIRYENEEAVDDSQLPKDRFSAERLKGVDSTLKIQPAELGDSAVYLCASSLTNTEAFFGQGTRLTVV.

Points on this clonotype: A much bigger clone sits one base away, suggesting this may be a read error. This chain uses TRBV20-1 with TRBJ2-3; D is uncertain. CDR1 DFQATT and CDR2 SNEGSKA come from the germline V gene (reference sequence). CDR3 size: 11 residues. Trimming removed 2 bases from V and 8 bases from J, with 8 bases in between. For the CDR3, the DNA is TGCAGTGCTAGAAGGGCGGCTACGCAGTATTTT. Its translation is CSARRAATQYF.

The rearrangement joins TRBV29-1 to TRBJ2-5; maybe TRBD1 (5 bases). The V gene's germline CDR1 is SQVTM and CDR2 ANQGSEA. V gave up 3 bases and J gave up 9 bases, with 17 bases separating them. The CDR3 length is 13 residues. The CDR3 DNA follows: TGCAGCGTTGAGAGGCAGGGCGGAGATGCCCAGTACTTC. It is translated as CSVERQGGDAQYF.

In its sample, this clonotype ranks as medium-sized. The CDR3 is CSARVEGDQPQHF. As DNA, the CDR3 is TGCAGTGCTAGAGTCGAGGGCGATCAGCCCCAGCATTTT. The rearrangement joins TRBV20-1 to TRBJ1-5; D is unresolved. V lost 1 base to trimming and J lost 5 bases, with 9 bases between them. Per germline, CDR1 DFQATT and CDR2 SNEGSKA (reference sequence). The CDR3 loop spans 13 amino acids.

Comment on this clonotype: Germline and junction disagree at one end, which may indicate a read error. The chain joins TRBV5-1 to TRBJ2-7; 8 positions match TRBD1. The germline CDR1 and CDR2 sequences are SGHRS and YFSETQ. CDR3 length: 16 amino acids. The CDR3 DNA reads TGCGCCAGCAGCTTGGTAGGGGGACAGGCGGTATCCGAGCAGTGCTTC. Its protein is CASSLVGGQAVSEQCF.

CDR3 region: CASSSSTSGGETQYF. The CDR3 DNA reads TGTGCCAGCAGCTCTTCGACTAGCGGAGGAGAGACCCAGTACTTC. The gene calls are TRBV11-2 and TRBJ2-5; 9 positions match TRBD2. V shed 4 bases and J 4 bases; nucleotides not matched to a gene: 7. This CDR3 is built from 15 residues. The germline V gene has CDR1 SGHAT and CDR2 FQNNGV.

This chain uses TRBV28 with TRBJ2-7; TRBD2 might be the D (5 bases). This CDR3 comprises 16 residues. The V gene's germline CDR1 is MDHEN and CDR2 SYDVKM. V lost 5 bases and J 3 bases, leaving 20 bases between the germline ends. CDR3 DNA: TGTGCCAGCAGTCCGGTGGGGAGTCGGTCGTTCTACGAGCAGTACTTC. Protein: CASSPVGSRSFYEQYF.

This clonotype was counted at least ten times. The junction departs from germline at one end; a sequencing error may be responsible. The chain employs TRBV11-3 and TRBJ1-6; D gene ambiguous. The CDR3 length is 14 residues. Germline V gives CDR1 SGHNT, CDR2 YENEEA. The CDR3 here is CASSLWSDNPPLHF. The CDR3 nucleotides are TGTGCCAGCAGCTTATGGTCCGATAATCCACCCCTCCACTTT.

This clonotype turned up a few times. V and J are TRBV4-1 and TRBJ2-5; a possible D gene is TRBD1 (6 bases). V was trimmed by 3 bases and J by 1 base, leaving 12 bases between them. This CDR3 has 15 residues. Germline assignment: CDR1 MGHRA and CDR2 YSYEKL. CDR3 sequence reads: CASSQTDRSQETQYF. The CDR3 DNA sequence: TGCGCCAGCAGCCAGACGGACAGAAGCCAAGAGACCCAGTACTTC.

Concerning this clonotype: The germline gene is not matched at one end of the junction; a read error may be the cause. The CDR3 spells CASILPGGGTEALF. The CDR3 DNA sequence: TGTGCCAGCATCCTACCGGGAGGGGGCACTGAAGCTCTCTTT. The genes are TRBV6-5 and TRBJ1-1, with 7 bases fitting TRBD1. The CDR3 loop spans 14 amino acids. Germline V gene lookup returns CDR1 MNHEY and CDR2 SVGAGI.

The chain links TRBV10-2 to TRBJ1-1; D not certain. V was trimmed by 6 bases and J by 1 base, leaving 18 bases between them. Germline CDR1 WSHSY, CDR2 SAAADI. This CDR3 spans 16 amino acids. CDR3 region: CASRAPRGRGNTEAFF. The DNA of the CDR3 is TGCGCCAGCAGAGCCCCTAGAGGGCGGGGGAACACTGAAGCTTTCTTT.

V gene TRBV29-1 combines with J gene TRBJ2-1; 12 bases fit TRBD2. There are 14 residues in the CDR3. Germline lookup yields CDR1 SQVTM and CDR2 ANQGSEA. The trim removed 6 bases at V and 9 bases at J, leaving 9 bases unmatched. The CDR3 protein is CSVETSGRYSEQFF. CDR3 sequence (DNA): TGCAGCGTAGAAACTAGCGGGAGGTATAGTGAGCAGTTCTTC.

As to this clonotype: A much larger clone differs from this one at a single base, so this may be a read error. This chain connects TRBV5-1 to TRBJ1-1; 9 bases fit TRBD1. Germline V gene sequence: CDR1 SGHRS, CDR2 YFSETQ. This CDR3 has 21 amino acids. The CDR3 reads CASSLTGTGKWLNFGNTETFF. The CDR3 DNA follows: TGCGCCAGCAGCTTGACCGGGACAGGGAAATGGTTAAATTTTGGGAACACTGAAACTTTCTTT.

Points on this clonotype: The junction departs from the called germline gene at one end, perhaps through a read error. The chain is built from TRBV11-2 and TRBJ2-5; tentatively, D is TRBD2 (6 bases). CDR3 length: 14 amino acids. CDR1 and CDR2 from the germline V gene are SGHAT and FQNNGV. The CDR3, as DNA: TGTGCCGGCAGCCCCGGAGGGCTGGTGAAGATCCAGTACTTC. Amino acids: CAGSPGGLVKIQYF.

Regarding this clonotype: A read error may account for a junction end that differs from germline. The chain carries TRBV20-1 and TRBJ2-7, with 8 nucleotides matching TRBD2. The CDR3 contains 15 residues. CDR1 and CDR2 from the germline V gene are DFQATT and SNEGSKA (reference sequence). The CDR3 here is CSASLAGSRAYKQYF. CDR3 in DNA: TGCAGTGCTAGTTTAGCGGGATCAAGAGCCTACAAGCAGTACTTC.

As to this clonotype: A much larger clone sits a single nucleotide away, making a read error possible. CDR3 amino acids: CASSSGSNTESFF. The CDR3 DNA reads TGTGCCAGCAGCTCCGGCAGCAACACTGAATCTTTCTTT. The J gene is TRBJ1-1, the V gene TRBV7-9, with unresolved D. The CDR3 runs 13 residues. The germline V gene has CDR1 SEHNR and CDR2 FQNEAQ (reference sequence). The full variable domain, its missing parts supplied by reference TRBV7-9 and TRBJ1-1, is DTGVSQNPRHKITKRGQNVTFRCDPISEHNRLYWYRQTLGQGPEFLTYFQNEAQLEKSRLLSDRFSAERPKGSFSTLEIQRTEQGDSAMYLCASSSGSNTESFFGQGTRLTVV.